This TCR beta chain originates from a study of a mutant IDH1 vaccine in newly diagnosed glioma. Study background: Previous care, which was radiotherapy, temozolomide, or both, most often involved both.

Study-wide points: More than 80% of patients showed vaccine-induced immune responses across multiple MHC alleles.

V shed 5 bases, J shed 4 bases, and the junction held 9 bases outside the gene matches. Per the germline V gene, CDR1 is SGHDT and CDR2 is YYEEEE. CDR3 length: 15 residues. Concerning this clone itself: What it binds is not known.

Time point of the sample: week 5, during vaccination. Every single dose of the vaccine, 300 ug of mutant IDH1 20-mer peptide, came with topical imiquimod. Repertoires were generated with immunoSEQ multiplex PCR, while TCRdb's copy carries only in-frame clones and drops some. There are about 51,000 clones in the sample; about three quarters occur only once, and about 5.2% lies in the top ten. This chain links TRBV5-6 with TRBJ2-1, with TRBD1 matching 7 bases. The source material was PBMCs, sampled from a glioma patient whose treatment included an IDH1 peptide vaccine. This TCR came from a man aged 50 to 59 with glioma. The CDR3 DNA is TGTGCCAGCAGTCTTTTCCGGGACAGTTACAATGAGCAGTTCTTC. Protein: CASSLFRDSYNEQFF.